The 19 T cell receptor beta chains presented below share a single source sample, sequenced in a study of T-cell reconstitution after alpha-beta-depleted transplantation in children. As it was prepared, the TCRbeta library received unique molecular identifiers. MiXCR was run by TCRdb on the PCR reads, yielding one entry per CDR3 protein. The table shows 500,000 to 750,000 distinct CDR3 sequences, with around 13% occurring only once. This material consisted of PBMCs, mostly from graft donor cells, taken 360 days after TCRalphabeta/CD19-depleted stem cell transplant. These receptors were taken from a male patient under 18 who had a stem cell transplant for acute myeloid leukemia, so the T cells may come from the graft donor.

The chain couples TRBV7-9 to TRBJ1-6; 10 bases are shared with TRBD1. Germline loops: CDR1 SEHNR, CDR2 FQNEAQ (reference sequence). Trimming took 4 bases from V and 8 from J; bases not matched to a gene: 11. The CDR3 contains 17 residues. The CDR3 is CASSSDRGSGQDSPLHF. The CDR3 nucleotides read TGTGCCAGCAGCTCGGACAGGGGGAGCGGACAGGATTCACCCCTCCACTTT.

This clonotype showed up just a few times. This sequence joins TRBV11-2 and TRBJ1-1; the D gene is possibly TRBD1 (6 bases). V gave up 5 bases and J gave up 1 base, with 17 bases separating them. Per germline, CDR1 SGHAT and CDR2 FQNNGV. The CDR3 has 16 amino acids. The CDR3 loop is CASSPPPRGKNTEAFF. Written as DNA, the CDR3 is TGTGCCAGCAGCCCACCGCCTAGGGGGAAGAACACTGAAGCTTTCTTT. Full variable domain (remainder filled in from reference TRBV11-2 and TRBJ1-1): EAGVAQSPRYKIIEKRQSVAFWCNPISGHATLYWYQQILGQGPKLLIQFQNNGVVDDSQLPKDRFSAERLKGVDSTLKIQPAKLEDSAVYLCASSPPPRGKNTEAFFGQGTRLTVV.

This chain connects TRBV25-1 to TRBJ1-6, with 9 bases that match TRBD1. Germline V gene lookup returns CDR1 MGHDK and CDR2 SYGVNS. Unmatched junction bases numbered 7, after V lost 1 base and J lost 6 bases. The CDR3 covers 17 residues. The CDR3 sequence is CASSEWGQGLGNSPLHF. DNA for the CDR3: TGTGCCAGCAGTGAATGGGGACAGGGTTTGGGTAATTCACCCCTCCACTTT.

The genes are TRBV11-3 and TRBJ2-3, with a possible D match to TRBD1 (5 bases). Germline V gives CDR1 SGHNT, CDR2 YENEEA. Trimming cost V 4 bases and J 3 bases, with 14 bases left between them. This CDR3 region has 15 residues. The CDR3 sequence is CASSSGYSFTDTQYF. In nucleotides, the CDR3 is TGTGCCAGCAGCTCAGGGTACAGTTTTACAGATACGCAGTATTTT.

In this sample, this clonotype turned up many times. The chain links TRBV29-1 to TRBJ2-1; 9 positions agree with TRBD2. This CDR3 has 14 residues. Per germline, CDR1 SQVTM and CDR2 ANQGSEA. V gave up 4 bases and J gave up 3 bases; unmatched junction bases: 4. Here the CDR3 reads CSVGKAGGYNEQFF. The CDR3 region has the DNA TGCAGCGTTGGGAAAGCGGGAGGCTACAATGAGCAGTTCTTC.

The V call is TRBV11-2, the J call TRBJ2-1; 10 nucleotides line up with TRBD2. This CDR3 comprises 14 residues. Trimming removed 5 bases from V and 10 bases from J; junction bases left unmatched: 8. CDR1 is SGHAT, CDR2 FQNNGV, per germline. In nucleotides, the CDR3 is TGTGCCAGCAGCCCCGGGACTAGCGAGAGGGAGCAGTTCTTC. This sequence encodes CASSPGTSEREQFF. Variable domain in full (rest from reference TRBV11-2 and TRBJ2-1): EAGVAQSPRYKIIEKRQSVAFWCNPISGHATLYWYQQILGQGPKLLIQFQNNGVVDDSQLPKDRFSAERLKGVDSTLKIQPAKLEDSAVYLCASSPGTSEREQFFGPGTRLTVL.

The table lists this clonotype with a few counts. The DNA for the CDR3 is TGTGCCAGCAGTCCCTTCGGACAGGGTCGAGACACTGAAGCTTTCTTT. Translating it yields CASSPFGQGRDTEAFF. The chain uses TRBV12-3 or TRBV12-4 and TRBJ1-1; 8 nucleotides match TRBD1. The CDR3 is 16 residues long. The trim removed 5 bases at V and 3 bases at J, leaving 11 bases unmatched.

The gene calls are TRBV29-1 and TRBJ1-2; TRBD1 matches at 7 bases. Germline CDR1 reads SQVTM; CDR2 reads ANQGSEA. V shed 4 bases, J shed 5 bases, and the junction held 7 bases outside the gene matches. CDR3 length: 13 amino acids. CDR3 region: CSVGQGGWYGYTF. The DNA of the CDR3 is TGCAGCGTTGGGCAGGGGGGGTGGTATGGCTACACCTTC. The variable domain in full, completed from reference TRBV29-1 and TRBJ1-2, reads SAVISQKPSRDICQRGTSLTIQCQVDSQVTMMFWYRQQPGQSLTLIATANQGSEATYESGFVIDKFPISRPNLTFSTLTVSNMSPEDSSIYLCSVGQGGWYGYTFGSGTRLTVV.

The chain is built from TRBV20-1 and TRBJ2-7; 8 bases are shared with TRBD2. Germline CDR1 DFQATT, CDR2 SNEGSKA (reference sequence). V dropped 3 bases and J dropped 3; count of bases not matched to a gene: 10. This CDR3 comprises 15 residues. CDR3 protein: CSASDLGTRGYEQYF. CDR3 nucleotides: TGCAGTGCTAGTGATCTGGGGACTAGGGGCTACGAGCAGTACTTC.

The V gene is TRBV7-2, the J gene TRBJ2-3; TRBD1 is a possible D gene (5 bases). With 4 bases removed from V and 0 bases from J, the gap between germline ends came to 14 bases. The germline V gene has CDR1 SGHTA and CDR2 FQGNSA. The CDR3 is 16 residues long. The CDR3 nucleotides read TGTGCCAGCAGCTCCACGATCAGGGCTAGCACAGATACGCAGTATTTT. Translating gives CASSSTIRASTDTQYF.

This clonotype was found a few times. The DNA of the CDR3 is TGTGCCAGCAGCCCCCTTCTAGCGGGAGGGGGAACAGATACGCAGTATTTT. Amino acid sequence: CASSPLLAGGGTDTQYF. The chain combines TRBV9 with TRBJ2-3, with 12 positions matching TRBD2. The CDR3 runs to 17 residues. The germline V gene encodes CDR1 SGDLS and CDR2 YYNGEE. With V trimmed by 4 bases and J by 3 bases, 9 bases remained unmatched.

This clonotype was counted only a few times. The J gene is TRBJ2-7, the V gene TRBV2; D ambiguous. Germline CDR1 SNHLY, CDR2 FYNNEI. V lost 1 base and J 2 bases, leaving 9 bases between the germline ends. This CDR3 is built from 14 residues. CDR3 sequence (DNA): TGTGCCAGCAGTGAAGGCCGACGGACCTACGAGCAGTACTTC. Its translation: CASSEGRRTYEQYF.

This chain joins TRBV12-3 or TRBV12-4 and TRBJ2-7; D uncertain. The length of the CDR3 is 16 residues. Trimming stripped 6 bases from V and 0 bases from J, with 18 bases between. CDR3 bases: TGTGCCAGCAGCCATAAGGTGGGCGGTAGCTCCTACGAGCAGTACTTC. Translated, it gives CASSHKVGGSSYEQYF.

V usage is TRBV5-5 and J usage is TRBJ1-4; no reliable D call. The length of the CDR3 is 14 residues. The V end was cut by 3 bases, the J end by 6 bases, with 12 bases between. In germline, CDR1 is SGHKS, CDR2 YYEKEE (reference sequence). CDR3 bases: TGTGCCAGCAGCTCCGGGTCCGGACATGAAAAACTGTTTTTT. Translation gives CASSSGSGHEKLFF.

The chain uses TRBV7-2 and TRBJ2-1; D is possibly TRBD1 (6 bases). Trimming left V 5 bases short and J 10 bases short, with 18 bases between. Germline CDR1 SGHTA, CDR2 FQGNSA. The CDR3 is 14 residues long. CDR3 coding DNA: TGTGCCAGCAGCCTCCTACAGGGTTTAGGGGAGCAGTTCTTC. Translating it yields CASSLLQGLGEQFF.

This clonotype has a handful of counts. The V and J genes are TRBV21-1 and TRBJ1-6. TRBV21-1 is deemed a pseudogene. CDR3 size: 16 residues. The CDR3 region has the DNA TGTGCCAGCAGCAAAGATCAACAAAATGCCAATTCACCCCTCCACTTT. Its translation is CASSKDQQNANSPLHF.

This clonotype was counted many times. J is TRBJ2-5 and V is TRBV12-3 or TRBV12-4; D could derive from TRBD1 or TRBD2 (5 bases each). This CDR3 spans 17 amino acids. V was shortened by 4 bases and J by 2 bases, with 20 bases between the two germline ends. The CDR3 sequence: CASSSTRGQRIQETQYF. The CDR3, as DNA: TGTGCCAGCAGTTCGACACGGGGCCAGCGGATACAAGAGACCCAGTACTTC.

Many counts were recorded for this clonotype. The chain employs TRBV29-1 and TRBJ2-1; TRBD2 matches 8 bases. The V gene's germline CDR1 is SQVTM and CDR2 ANQGSEA. V shed 4 bases, J shed 4 bases, and the junction held 6 bases outside the gene matches. This CDR3 is 14 amino acids long. This chain's CDR3 is CSVVSGTRYNEQFF. The CDR3 nucleotides read TGCAGCGTTGTCTCGGGGACTAGGTACAATGAGCAGTTCTTC.

The table lists this clonotype with a few counts. This chain connects TRBV10-3 to TRBJ2-7; 11 bases fit TRBD2. Per germline, CDR1 ENHRY and CDR2 SYGVKD. The ends lost 3 bases at V and 1 base at J; junction bases unmatched: 2. CDR3 length: 15 amino acids. The CDR3 coding sequence is TGTGCCATCAGTGAACTAGCGGGGGCTTCCTACGAGCAGTACTTC. Amino acids: CAISELAGASYEQYF.